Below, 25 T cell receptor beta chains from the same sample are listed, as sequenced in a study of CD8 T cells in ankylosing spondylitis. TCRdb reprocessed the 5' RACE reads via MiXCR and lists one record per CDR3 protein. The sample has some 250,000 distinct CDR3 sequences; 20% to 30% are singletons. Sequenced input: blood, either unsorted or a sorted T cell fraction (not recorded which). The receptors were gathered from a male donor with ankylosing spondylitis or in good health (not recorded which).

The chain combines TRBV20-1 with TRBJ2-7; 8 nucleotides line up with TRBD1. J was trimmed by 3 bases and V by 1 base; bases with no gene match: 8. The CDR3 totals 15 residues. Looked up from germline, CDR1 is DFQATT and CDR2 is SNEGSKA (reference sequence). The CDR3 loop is CSARVLFRGLYEQYF. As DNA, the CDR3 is TGCAGTGCTAGAGTTCTGTTCAGGGGGCTCTACGAGCAGTACTTC.

The CDR3 nucleotides read TGCAGTGCTGGGAAAGGGAAGGATCAACAGTTCTTC. It specifies CSAGKGKDQQFF. This chain uses TRBV20-1 with TRBJ2-1; D remains unclear. The CDR3 runs 12 residues. Trimming cost V 5 bases and J 13 bases, with 18 bases left between them. Germline CDR1 and CDR2: DFQATT and SNEGSKA (reference sequence).

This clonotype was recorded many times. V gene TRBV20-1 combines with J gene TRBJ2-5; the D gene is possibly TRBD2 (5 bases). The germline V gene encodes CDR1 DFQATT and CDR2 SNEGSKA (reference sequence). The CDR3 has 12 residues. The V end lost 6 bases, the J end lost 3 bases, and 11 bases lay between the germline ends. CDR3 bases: TGCAGTGCCGCCGAGGGTAAAGAGACCCAGTACTTC. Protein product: CSAAEGKETQYF.

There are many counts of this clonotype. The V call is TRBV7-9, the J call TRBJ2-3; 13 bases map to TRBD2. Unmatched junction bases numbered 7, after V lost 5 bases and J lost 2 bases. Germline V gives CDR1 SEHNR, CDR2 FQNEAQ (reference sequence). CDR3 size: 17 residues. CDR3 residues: CASSQGTSGVNTDTQYF. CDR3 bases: TGTGCCAGCAGCCAGGGGACTAGCGGGGTGAACACAGATACGCAGTATTTT.

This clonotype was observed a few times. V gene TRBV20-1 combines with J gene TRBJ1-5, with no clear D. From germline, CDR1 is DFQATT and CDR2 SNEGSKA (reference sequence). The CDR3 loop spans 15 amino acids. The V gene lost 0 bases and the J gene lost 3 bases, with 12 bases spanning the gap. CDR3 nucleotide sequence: TGCAGTGCTAGAGATGAGTCCCGCTACAATCAGCCCCAGCATTTT. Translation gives CSARDESRYNQPQHF.

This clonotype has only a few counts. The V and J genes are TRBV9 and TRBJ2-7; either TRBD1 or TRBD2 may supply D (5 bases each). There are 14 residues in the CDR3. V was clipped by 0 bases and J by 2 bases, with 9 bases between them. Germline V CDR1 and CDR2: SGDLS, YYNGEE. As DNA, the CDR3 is TGTGCCAGCAGCGTAGACGGGGCTCCCTACGAGCAGTACTTC. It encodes CASSVDGAPYEQYF.

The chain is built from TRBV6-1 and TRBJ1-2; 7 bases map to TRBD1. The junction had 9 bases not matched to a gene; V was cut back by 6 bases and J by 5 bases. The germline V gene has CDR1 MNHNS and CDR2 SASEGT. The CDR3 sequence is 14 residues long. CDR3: CASSPAGTDYGYTF. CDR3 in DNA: TGTGCCAGCAGCCCAGCCGGGACAGATTATGGCTACACCTTC.

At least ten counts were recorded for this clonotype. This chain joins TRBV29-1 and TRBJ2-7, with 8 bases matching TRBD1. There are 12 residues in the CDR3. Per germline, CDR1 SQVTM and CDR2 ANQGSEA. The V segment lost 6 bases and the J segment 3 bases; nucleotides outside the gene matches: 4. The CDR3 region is CSVGQGDYEQYF. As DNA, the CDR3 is TGCAGCGTCGGACAGGGCGACTACGAGCAGTACTTC.

In nucleotides, the CDR3 is TGCAGTGCTGGCGGGGGACAGGTCACCTACGAGCAGTACTTC. Its translation is CSAGGGQVTYEQYF. This chain uses TRBV20-1 with TRBJ2-7; weak D call: TRBD1 (8 bases). Germline V gives CDR1 DFQATT, CDR2 SNEGSKA (reference sequence). CDR3 length: 14 residues. V lost 5 bases and J lost 2, with 16 bases in between.

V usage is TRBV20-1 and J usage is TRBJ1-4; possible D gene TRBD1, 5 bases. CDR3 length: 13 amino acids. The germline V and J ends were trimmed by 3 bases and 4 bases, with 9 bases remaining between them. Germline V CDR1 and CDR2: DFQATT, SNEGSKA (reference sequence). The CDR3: CSASGGINEKLFF. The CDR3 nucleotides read TGCAGTGCTAGCGGGGGGATTAATGAAAAACTGTTTTTT.

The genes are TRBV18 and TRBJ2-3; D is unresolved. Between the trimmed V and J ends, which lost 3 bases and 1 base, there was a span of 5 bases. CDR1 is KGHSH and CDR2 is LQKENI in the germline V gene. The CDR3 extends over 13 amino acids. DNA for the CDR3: TGTGCCAGCTCACCCACCCGCACAGATACGCAGTATTTT. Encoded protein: CASSPTRTDTQYF.

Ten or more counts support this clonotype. The CDR3 sequence: CSAITHGGGGEAFF. In nucleotides, the CDR3 is TGCAGTGCTATCACCCACGGAGGGGGAGGTGAAGCTTTCTTT. This sequence joins TRBV20-1 and TRBJ1-1; D is perhaps TRBD1 (6 bases). The CDR3 has 14 amino acids. Looked up from germline, CDR1 is DFQATT and CDR2 is SNEGSKA (reference sequence). V was clipped by 4 bases and J by 7 bases, with 19 bases between them.

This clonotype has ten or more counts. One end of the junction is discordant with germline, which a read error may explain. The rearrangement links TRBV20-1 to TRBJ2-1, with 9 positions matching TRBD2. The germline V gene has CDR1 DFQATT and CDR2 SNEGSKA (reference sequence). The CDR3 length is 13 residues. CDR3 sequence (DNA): TGCAGTGCTAGAGTAGCGGGGGCCCGATCGGTTGATTTC. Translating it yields CSARVAGARSVDF.

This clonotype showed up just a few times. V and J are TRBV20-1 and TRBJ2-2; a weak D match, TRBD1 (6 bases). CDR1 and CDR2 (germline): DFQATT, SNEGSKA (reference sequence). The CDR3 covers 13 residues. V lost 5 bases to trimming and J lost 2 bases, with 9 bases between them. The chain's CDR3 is CSASQGNTGELFF. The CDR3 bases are TGCAGTGCTTCACAGGGAAACACCGGGGAGCTGTTTTTT.

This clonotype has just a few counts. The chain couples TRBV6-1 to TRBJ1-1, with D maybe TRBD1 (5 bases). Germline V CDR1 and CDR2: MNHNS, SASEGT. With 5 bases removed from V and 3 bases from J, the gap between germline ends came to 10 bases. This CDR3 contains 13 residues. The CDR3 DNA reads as TGTGCCAGCAGTCGTGGGGGGGACACTGAAGCTTTCTTT. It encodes CASSRGGDTEAFF.

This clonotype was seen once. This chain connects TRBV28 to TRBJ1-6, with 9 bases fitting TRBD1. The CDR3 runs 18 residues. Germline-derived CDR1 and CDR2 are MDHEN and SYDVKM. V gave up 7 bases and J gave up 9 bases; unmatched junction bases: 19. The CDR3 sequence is CASTGGGGQGPSGSPLHF. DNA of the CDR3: TGTGCCAGCACGGGCGGGGGGGGACAGGGCCCCTCCGGTTCACCCCTCCACTTT. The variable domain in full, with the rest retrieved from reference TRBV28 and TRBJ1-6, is DVKVTQSSRYLVKRTGEKVFLECVQDMDHENMFWYRQDPGLGLRLIYFSYDVKMKEKGDIPEGYSVSREKKERFSLILESASTNQTSMYLCASTGGGGQGPSGSPLHFGNGTRLTVT.

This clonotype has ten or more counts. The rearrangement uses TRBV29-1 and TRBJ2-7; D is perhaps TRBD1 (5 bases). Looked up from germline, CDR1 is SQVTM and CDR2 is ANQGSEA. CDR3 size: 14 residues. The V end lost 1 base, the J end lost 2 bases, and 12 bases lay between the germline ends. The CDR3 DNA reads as TGCAGCGTTGAAGGGCAGGGCCTGCCCTACGAGCAGTACTTC. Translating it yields CSVEGQGLPYEQYF.

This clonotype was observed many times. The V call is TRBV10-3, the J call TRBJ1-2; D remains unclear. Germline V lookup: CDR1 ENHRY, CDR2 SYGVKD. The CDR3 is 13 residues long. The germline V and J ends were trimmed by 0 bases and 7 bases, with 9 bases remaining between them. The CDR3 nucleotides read TGTGCCATCAGTGAGTCTAACGGGCTTGGCTACACCTTC. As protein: CAISESNGLGYTF.

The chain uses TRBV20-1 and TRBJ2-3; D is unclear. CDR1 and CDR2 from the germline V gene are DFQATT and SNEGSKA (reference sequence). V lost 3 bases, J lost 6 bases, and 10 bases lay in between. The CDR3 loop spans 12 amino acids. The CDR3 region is CSASPRVDTQYF. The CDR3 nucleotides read TGCAGTGCTAGTCCCCGGGTTGATACGCAGTATTTT.

This CDR3 reads CSAKAGGKDTQYF. The DNA for the CDR3 is TGCAGTGCTAAAGCGGGGGGTAAAGATACGCAGTATTTT. The V and J genes are TRBV20-1 and TRBJ2-3; 9 positions agree with TRBD2. This CDR3 spans 13 amino acids. J was trimmed by 5 bases and V by 4 bases; bases with no gene match: 4. The germline gives CDR1 DFQATT, CDR2 SNEGSKA (reference sequence).

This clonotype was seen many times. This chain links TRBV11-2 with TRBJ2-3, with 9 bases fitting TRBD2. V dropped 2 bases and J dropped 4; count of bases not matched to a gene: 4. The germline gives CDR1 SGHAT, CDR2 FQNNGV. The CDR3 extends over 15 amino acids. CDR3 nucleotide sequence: TGTGCCAGCAGCTTATCCCGCGGGGGGGCAGATACGCAGTATTTT. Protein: CASSLSRGGADTQYF.

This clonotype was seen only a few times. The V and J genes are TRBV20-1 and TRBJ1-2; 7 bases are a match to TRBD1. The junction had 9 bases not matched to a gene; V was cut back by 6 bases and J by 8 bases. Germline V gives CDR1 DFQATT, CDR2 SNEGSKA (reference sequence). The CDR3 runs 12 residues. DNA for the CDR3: TGCAGTGCACCTACAGGGGAACGGGGCTACACCTTC. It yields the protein CSAPTGERGYTF.

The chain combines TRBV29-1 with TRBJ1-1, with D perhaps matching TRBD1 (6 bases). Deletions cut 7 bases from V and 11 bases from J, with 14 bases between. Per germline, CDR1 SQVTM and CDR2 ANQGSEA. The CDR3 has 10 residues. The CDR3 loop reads CSAGAAGAFF. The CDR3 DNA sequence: TGCAGCGCGGGGGCAGCGGGTGCTTTCTTT.

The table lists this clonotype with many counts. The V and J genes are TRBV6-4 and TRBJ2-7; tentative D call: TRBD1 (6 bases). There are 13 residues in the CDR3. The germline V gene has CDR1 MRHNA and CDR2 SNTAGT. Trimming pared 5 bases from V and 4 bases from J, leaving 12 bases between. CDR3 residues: CASSKNTGYEQYF. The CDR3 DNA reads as TGTGCCAGCAGTAAAAACACAGGGTACGAGCAGTACTTC.

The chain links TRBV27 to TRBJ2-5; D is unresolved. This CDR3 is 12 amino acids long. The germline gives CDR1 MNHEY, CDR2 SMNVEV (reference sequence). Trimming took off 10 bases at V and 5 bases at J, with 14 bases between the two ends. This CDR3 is CATSPHGETQYF. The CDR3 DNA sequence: TGTGCCACCAGCCCCCATGGGGAGACCCAGTACTTC.